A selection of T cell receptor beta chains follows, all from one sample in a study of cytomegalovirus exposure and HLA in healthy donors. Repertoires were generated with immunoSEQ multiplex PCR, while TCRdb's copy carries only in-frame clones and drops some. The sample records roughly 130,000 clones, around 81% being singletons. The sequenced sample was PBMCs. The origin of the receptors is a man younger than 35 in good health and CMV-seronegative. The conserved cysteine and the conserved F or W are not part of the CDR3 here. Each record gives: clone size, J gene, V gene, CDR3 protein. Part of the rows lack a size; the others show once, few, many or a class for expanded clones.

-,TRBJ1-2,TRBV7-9,ASSLKGGDAYGYT
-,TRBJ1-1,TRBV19,ASSVSGMNTEAF
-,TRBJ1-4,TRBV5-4,ASSGQGREKLF
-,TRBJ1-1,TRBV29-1,SVGRRMNTEAF
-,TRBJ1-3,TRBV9,ASSVVEGNTIY
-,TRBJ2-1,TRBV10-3,AISPSSGDSYNEQF
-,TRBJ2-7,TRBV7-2,ASSLASPTYEQY
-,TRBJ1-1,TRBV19,ASRDSQNTEAF
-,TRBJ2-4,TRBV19,ATGQLAMGNIQY
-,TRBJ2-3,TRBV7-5,AGLAAQY
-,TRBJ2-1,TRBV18,ASSPLWGQKNNEQF
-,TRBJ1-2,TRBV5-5,ASSLQGVRGYGYT
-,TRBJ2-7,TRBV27,ASSHRISYEQY
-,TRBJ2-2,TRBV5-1,ASSSGQGAIPNTGELF
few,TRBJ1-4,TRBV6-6,ASGGNEKLF
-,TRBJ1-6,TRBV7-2,ASSLAHKYNSPLH
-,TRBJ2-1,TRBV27,ASSRTSGGWDEQF
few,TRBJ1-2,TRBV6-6,AILTGTAQYGYT
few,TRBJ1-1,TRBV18,ASSPSQNTEAF
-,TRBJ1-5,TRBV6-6,ASSYRDRVGQPQH
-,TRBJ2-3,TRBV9,ASSAAIRAGGSDTQY
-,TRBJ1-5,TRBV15,ATSSSGQGNQPQH
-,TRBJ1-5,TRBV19,ASSIGPHYQPQH
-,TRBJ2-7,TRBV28,ASLPQGVAASYEQY
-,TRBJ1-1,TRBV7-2,ASSLAGEVTEAF
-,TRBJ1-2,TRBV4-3,ASSQYPGTNYGYT
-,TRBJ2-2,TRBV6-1,ASTVPGLAGGELF
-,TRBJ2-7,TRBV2,ASRQGASYEQY
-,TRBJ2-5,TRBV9,ASRDSQETQY
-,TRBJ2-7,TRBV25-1,ASSEASGYSYEQY
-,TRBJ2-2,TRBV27,ASSLSTGGPGELF
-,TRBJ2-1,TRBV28,ASSLGGLNNEQF
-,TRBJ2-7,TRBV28,ASSFRDRGTHEQY
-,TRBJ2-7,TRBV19,ASSAQRGAYEQY
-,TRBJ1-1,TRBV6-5,ASGRAAAREAF
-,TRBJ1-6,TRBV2,ASLNRGPNYNSPLH
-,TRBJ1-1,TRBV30,AWDGGKNTEAF
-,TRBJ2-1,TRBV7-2,ASSLVRGGRNEQF
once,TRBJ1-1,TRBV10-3,AITPGDAMRAF
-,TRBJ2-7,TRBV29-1,SVRVGPYEQY
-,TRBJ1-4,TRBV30,AWSVPGTGANEKLF
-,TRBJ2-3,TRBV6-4,ASSDSSGGAGTDTQY
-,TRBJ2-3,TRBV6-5,ASSYATSPPGDTQY
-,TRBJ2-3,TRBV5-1,ASNPTGTDTQY
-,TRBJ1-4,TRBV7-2,ASSLRGLGEKLF